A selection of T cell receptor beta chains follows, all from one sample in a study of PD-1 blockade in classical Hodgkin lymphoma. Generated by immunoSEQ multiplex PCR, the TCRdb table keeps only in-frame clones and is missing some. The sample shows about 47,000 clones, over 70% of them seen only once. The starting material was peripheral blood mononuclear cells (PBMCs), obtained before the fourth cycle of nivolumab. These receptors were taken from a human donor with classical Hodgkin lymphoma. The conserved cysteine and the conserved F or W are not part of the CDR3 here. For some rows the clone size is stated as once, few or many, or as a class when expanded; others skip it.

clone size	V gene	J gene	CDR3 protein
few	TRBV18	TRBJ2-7	ASSEGVHEQY
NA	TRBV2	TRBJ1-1	ASSGGEAF
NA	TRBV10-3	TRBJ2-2	AISVPAGVNTGELF
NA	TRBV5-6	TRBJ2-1	ASSLNPGDEQF
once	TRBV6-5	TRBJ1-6	ASSSPLSRNSPLH
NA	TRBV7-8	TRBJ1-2	ASSRRQKRRSYGYT
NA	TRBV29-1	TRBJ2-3	SGEEGADTQY
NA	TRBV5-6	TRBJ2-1	ASSGTGSYNEQF
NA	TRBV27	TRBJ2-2	ASTYYGTGGTGELF
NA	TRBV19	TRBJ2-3	ASSPGRRSTDTQY
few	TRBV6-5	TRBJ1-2	ASSYPSLYGYT
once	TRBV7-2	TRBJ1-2	ASSTFAGAHGYT
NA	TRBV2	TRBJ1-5	ASSTGYSNQPQH
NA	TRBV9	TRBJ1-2	ASSVAGEGYGYT
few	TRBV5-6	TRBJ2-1	ASSSSSREQF
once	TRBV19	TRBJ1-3	ASSTYGTGEGNTIY
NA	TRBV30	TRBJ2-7	AWSPPPRLARTYEQY
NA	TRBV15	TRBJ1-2	ATSRSLIGGYT
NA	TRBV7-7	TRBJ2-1	ASSLASGAYNEQF
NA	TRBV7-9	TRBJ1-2	ASSFGDSSLGGYT
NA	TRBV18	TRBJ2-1	ASRETSGGLGEQF
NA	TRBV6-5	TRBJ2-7	ASREGRRDEQY
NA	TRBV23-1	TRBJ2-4	ASSQYELAKNIQY
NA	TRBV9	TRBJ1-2	ASSVVTGGGGYT
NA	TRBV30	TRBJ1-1	AWSSGVGTEAF
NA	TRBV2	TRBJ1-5	ASNGQPNQPQH
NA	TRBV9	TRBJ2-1	ASSLRGAGGYNEQF
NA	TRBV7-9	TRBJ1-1	ASSPTQNTEAF
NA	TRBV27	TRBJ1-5	ASSLVGTGLGQPQH
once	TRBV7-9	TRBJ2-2	ASSLGRTGELF
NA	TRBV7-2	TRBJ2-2	ASSLRRENTGELF